A single sample is the source of the 14 T cell receptor beta chains below, sequenced in a study of Ad26.COV2.S vaccination and SARS-CoV-2 variants. Data came from immunoSEQ multiplex PCR; TCRdb stores just in-frame clones and leaves some out. The table shows more than 300,000 clones, with roughly 80% occurring only once. Treatment defined: about 20 received Ad26.COV2.S at low or high dose, single or two shots; about 5 received placebo; per-sample allocation not given. Material that was analyzed had been drawn on day 63 after the first vaccine or placebo injection. The sequences come from peripheral blood, collected in a trial of Ad26.COV2.S vaccine versus placebo. These receptors were obtained from a person between 18 and 65 years old who received the Ad26.COV2.S COVID-19 vaccine or a placebo.

The chain recombines TRBV2 with TRBJ2-3; no reliable D call. V was clipped by 4 bases and J by 2 bases, with 10 bases between them. The germline CDR1 and CDR2 sequences are SNHLY and FYNNEI. The length of the CDR3 is 14 residues. The CDR3 DNA reads as TGTGCCAGCAGTGTCGGCAGCCCCACAGATACGCAGTATTTT. This gives the protein CASSVGSPTDTQYF.

V gene TRBV28 combines with J gene TRBJ1-1; no reliable D call. V shed 11 bases and J shed 3 bases, with 13 bases lying between them. This CDR3 has 12 amino acids. In germline, CDR1 is MDHEN, CDR2 SYDVKM. CDR3 in amino acids: CACDTRYTEAFF. For the CDR3, the DNA is TGTGCCTGCGATACTAGGTACACTGAAGCTTTCTTT.

The V gene is TRBV24-1, the J gene TRBJ2-2, with 9 bases that match TRBD1. Trimming at V came to 0 bases and at J to 3 bases, leaving 13 bases not matched to a gene. The germline CDR1 and CDR2 sequences are KGHDR and SFDVKD. This CDR3 has 20 residues. The CDR3 region is CATSDLFGTGYSGDTGELFF. The DNA for the CDR3 is TGTGCCACCAGTGATTTGTTCGGGACAGGGTATTCCGGCGACACCGGGGAGCTGTTTTTT.

J is TRBJ1-3 and V is TRBV4-1, with 7 bases identical to TRBD1. J was trimmed by 1 base and V by 4 bases; bases with no gene match: 4. The CDR3 is 15 amino acids. CDR1 and CDR2 from the germline V gene are MGHRA and YSYEKL. The CDR3 DNA sequence: TGCGCCAGCAGCCTAGACAGGGAATCTGGAAACACCATATATTTT. Translated, it gives CASSLDRESGNTIYF.

The sample holds one count of this clone. This chain joins TRBV6-1 and TRBJ1-4; a weak D match, TRBD1 (6 bases). Germline V gene lookup returns CDR1 MNHNS and CDR2 SASEGT. The CDR3 has 15 residues. V gave up 0 bases and J gave up 5 bases, with 10 bases separating them. The CDR3 nucleotides are TGTGCCAGCAGTGAAGCGGACAGTCGGAATGAAAAACTGTTTTTT. Translation gives CASSEADSRNEKLFF.

CDR3 bases: TGTGCCAGCAGCTGGGGCCAGGGGGCAATCAATGAGCAGTTCTTC. Translated, it gives CASSWGQGAINEQFF. V gene TRBV5-6 combines with J gene TRBJ2-1, with TRBD1 identical over 8 bases. The length of the CDR3 is 15 residues. The germline CDR1 and CDR2 sequences are SGHDT and YYEEEE. After removal of 3 bases from V and 6 bases from J, the junction contained 8 bases not matched to a gene.

The gene calls are TRBV18 and TRBJ2-7; D could derive from TRBD1 or TRBD2 (5 bases each). V lost 0 bases and J 2 bases, leaving 11 bases between the germline ends. The CDR3 spans 15 residues. CDR1 and CDR2 from the germline V gene are KGHSH and LQKENI. CDR3 bases: TGTGCCAGCTCACCACCGAGGGACGGTGCCTACGAGCAGTACTTC. This encodes CASSPPRDGAYEQYF.

This clone was found a few times. The chain links TRBV5-1 to TRBJ1-1, with D possibly TRBD1 on 5 matching bases. The CDR3 runs to 13 residues. The V and J ends lost 6 bases and 1 base respectively, with 10 bases between them. Per germline, CDR1 SGHRS and CDR2 YFSETQ. The CDR3 sequence is CASTTGGNTEAFF. In nucleotides, the CDR3 is TGCGCCAGCACCACCGGGGGGAACACTGAAGCTTTCTTT.

J is TRBJ2-2 and V is TRBV6-4; 9 bases align to TRBD2. Germline values: CDR1 MRHNA, CDR2 SNTAGT. Trimming took 7 bases from V and 1 from J; bases not matched to a gene: 4. The CDR3 consists of 15 residues. CDR3 nucleotide sequence: TGTGCCAGCAAGATGACTAGCGGGAACACCGGGGAGCTGTTTTTT. Its protein is CASKMTSGNTGELFF.

V usage is TRBV29-1 and J usage is TRBJ1-1; the D gene is possibly TRBD1 (5 bases). The CDR3 is 11 amino acids. V was shortened by 0 bases and J by 11 bases, with 10 bases between the two germline ends. The V gene's germline CDR1 is SQVTM and CDR2 ANQGSEA. CDR3 nucleotides: TGCAGCGTTGAAGATGGGGGGTTTGCTTTCTTT. Amino acid sequence: CSVEDGGFAFF.

CDR3 sequence reads: CSASRSVSAQYF. DNA of the CDR3: TGCAGTGCTAGTCGTAGTGTCTCTGCGCAGTATTTT. J is TRBJ2-3 and V is TRBV20-1; D gene uncertain. Per the germline V gene, CDR1 is DFQATT and CDR2 is SNEGSKA (reference sequence). V gave up 3 bases and J gave up 10 bases, with 14 bases separating them. CDR3 length equals 12 residues.

The chain links TRBV11-2 to TRBJ2-7, with TRBD2 matching 8 bases. CDR1 SGHAT and CDR2 FQNNGV come from the germline V gene. Trimming at V came to 3 bases and at J to 0 bases, leaving 4 bases not matched to a gene. The CDR3 loop spans 15 amino acids. The CDR3 region has the DNA TGTGCCAGCAGCTTTAGCGGGGACCCCTCCTACGAGCAGTACTTC. Protein: CASSFSGDPSYEQYF.

The V and J genes are TRBV19 and TRBJ1-5, with D hard to call. Germline V lookup: CDR1 LNHDA, CDR2 SQIVND (reference sequence). The CDR3 is 14 amino acids. Trimming removed 4 bases from V and 5 bases from J, with 12 bases in between. The CDR3 DNA reads as TGTGCCAGTAGTACAAAGACCTCCGATCAGCCCCAGCATTTT. Protein product: CASSTKTSDQPQHF.

The chain employs TRBV5-5 and TRBJ1-2, with D uncertain. The germline V gene encodes CDR1 SGHKS and CDR2 YYEKEE (reference sequence). The V gene lost 2 bases and the J gene lost 1 base, with 12 bases spanning the gap. The CDR3 spans 15 residues. The CDR3 bases are TGTGCCAGCAGCTTCGAGGGTACCCTTAACTATGGCTACACCTTC. Protein: CASSFEGTLNYGYTF.